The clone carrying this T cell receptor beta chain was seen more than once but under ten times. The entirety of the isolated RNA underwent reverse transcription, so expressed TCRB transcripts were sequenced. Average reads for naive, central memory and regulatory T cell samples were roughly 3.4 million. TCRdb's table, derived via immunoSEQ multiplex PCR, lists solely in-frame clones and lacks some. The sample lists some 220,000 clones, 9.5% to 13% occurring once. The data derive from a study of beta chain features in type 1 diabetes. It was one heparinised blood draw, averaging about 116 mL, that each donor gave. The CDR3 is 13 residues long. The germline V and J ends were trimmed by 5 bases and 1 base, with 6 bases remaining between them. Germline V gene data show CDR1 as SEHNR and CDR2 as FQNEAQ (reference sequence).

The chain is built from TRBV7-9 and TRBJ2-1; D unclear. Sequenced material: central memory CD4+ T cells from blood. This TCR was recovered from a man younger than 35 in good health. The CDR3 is CASSPPSYNEQFF. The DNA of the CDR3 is TGTGCCAGCAGCCCGCCGTCCTACAATGAGCAGTTCTTC.